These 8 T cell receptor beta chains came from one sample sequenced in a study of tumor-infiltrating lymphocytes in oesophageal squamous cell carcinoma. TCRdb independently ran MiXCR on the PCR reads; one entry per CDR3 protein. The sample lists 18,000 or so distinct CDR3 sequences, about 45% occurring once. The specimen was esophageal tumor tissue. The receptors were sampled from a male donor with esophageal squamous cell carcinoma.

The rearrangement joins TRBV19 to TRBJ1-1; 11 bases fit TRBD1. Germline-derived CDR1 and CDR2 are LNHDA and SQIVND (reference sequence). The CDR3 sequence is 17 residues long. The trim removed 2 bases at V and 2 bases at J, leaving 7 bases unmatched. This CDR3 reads CASSILGQGAKNTEAFF. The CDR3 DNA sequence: TGTGCCAGTAGTATACTCGGACAGGGGGCCAAAAACACTGAAGCTTTCTTT.

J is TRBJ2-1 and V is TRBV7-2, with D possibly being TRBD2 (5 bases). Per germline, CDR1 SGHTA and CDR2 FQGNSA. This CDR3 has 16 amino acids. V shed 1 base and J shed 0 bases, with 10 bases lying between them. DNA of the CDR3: TGTGCCAGCAGCTTAGATTTCGGGATCTCCTACAATGAGCAGTTCTTC. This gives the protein CASSLDFGISYNEQFF.

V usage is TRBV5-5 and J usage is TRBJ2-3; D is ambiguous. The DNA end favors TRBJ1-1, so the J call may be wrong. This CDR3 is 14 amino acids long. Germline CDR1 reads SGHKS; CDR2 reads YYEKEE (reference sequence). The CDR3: CASSFGVVGTEAFF. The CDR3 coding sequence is TGTGCCAGCAGCTTTGGAGTAGTAGGGACTGAAGCTTTCTTT.

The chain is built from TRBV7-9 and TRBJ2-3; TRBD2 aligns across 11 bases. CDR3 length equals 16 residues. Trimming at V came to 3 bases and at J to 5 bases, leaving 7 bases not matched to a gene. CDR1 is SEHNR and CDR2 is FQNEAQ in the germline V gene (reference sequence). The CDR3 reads CASSFSGRASGDTQYF. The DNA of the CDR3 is TGTGCCAGCAGCTTTAGCGGGAGGGCCTCGGGAGATACGCAGTATTTT.

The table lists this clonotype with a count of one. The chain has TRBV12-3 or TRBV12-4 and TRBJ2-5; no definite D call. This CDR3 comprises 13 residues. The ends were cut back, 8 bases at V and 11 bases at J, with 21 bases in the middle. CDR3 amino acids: CASYQASYNEQYF. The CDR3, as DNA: TGTGCCAGCTACCAGGCCTCCTACAATGAGCAGTACTTC.

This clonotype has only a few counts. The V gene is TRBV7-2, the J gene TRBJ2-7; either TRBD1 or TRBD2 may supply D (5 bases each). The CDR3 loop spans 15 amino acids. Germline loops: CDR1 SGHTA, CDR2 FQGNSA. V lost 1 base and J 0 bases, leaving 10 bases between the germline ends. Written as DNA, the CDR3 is TGTGCCAGCAGCTTAGGAGGGACGCTCTCCTACGAGCAGTACTTC. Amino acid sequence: CASSLGGTLSYEQYF. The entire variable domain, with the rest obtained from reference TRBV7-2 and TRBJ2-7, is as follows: GAGVSQSPSNKVTEKGKDVELRCDPISGHTALYWYRQSLGQGLEFLIYFQGNSAPDKSGLPSDRFSAERTGGSVSTLTIQRTQQEDSAVYLCASSLGGTLSYEQYFGPGTRLTVT.

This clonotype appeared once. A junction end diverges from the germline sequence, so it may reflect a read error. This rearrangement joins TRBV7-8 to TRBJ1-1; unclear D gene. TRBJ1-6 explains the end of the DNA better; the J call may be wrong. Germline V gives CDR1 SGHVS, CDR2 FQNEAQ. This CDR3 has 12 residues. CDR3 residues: CASSFDNSALHF. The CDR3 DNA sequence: TGTGCCAGCAGCTTTGATAATTCAGCCCTCCACTTT.

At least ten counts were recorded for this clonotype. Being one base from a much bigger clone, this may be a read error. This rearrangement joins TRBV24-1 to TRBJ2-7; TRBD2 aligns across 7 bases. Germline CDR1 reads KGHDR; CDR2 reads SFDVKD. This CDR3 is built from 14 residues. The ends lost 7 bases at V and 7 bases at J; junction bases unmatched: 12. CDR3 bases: TGTGCCACCAGCTGGGGGGGGAAATCTAATGAGCAGTACTTC. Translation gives CATSWGGKSNEQYF.